This is a list of T cell receptor beta chains from one sample in a study of blood T cell repertoires in COVID-19. Data came from immunoSEQ multiplex PCR; TCRdb stores just in-frame clones and leaves some out. The sample has about 370,000 clones; more than 70% are singletons. The specimen was peripheral blood. The receptors were gathered from a woman aged 25 to 45 with COVID-19, enrolled during active disease. CDR3s include the opening cysteine and the closing phenylalanine or tryptophan. The order of the fields is clone size, D gene, J gene, V gene, CDR3 DNA, CDR3 protein. A D gene is named only where the DNA matches it firmly. The size entry is marked missing in some rows and otherwise reads once, few, many or a size class.

size: .; D: TRBD2; J: TRBJ2-5; V: TRBV6-2/TRBV6-3; DNA: TGTGCCAGCAGTTACTTCGGACTAGCGGGAGTTGGAGAGACCCAGTACTTC; CDR3: CASSYFGLAGVGETQYF
size: .; D: .; J: TRBJ2-2; V: TRBV19; DNA: TGTGCCAGTCGGGACTTGGGCGGGGAGCTGTTTTTT; CDR3: CASRDLGGELFF
size: .; D: .; J: TRBJ1-1; V: TRBV30; DNA: TGTGCCTGGAGCCCGGGCCAAGGGGACACTGAAGCTTTCTTT; CDR3: CAWSPGQGDTEAFF
size: .; D: .; J: TRBJ1-1; V: TRBV29-1; DNA: TGCAGCGTTGATACACAGATAAACACTGAAGCTTTCTTT; CDR3: CSVDTQINTEAFF
size: few; D: .; J: TRBJ1-3; V: TRBV28; DNA: TGTGCCAGCAGTTTACAACAGGGTTTTGGAAACACCATATATTTT; CDR3: CASSLQQGFGNTIYF
size: .; D: .; J: TRBJ2-2; V: TRBV18; DNA: TGTGCCAGCTCACCCCGAGGGACTCCTCTCTCCGGGGAGCTGTTTTTT; CDR3: CASSPRGTPLSGELFF
size: .; D: .; J: TRBJ1-3; V: TRBV7-2; DNA: TGTGCCAGCAGCCCTCGAAGCGGAAACACCATATATTTT; CDR3: CASSPRSGNTIYF
size: .; D: TRBD1; J: TRBJ1-1; V: TRBV7-9; DNA: TGTGCCAGCAGCTTAGCTAACAGGGGAGGTGACACTGAAGCTTTCTTT; CDR3: CASSLANRGGDTEAFF
size: once; D: TRBD2; J: TRBJ2-1; V: TRBV2; DNA: TGTGCCAGCAGTTCTTCTAGCGGGAGGGATAACAATGAGCAGTTCTTC; CDR3: CASSSSSGRDNNEQFF
size: .; D: .; J: TRBJ1-1; V: TRBV29-1; DNA: TGCAGCGTTGAGGGCCTTGGCACTGAAGCTTTCTTT; CDR3: CSVEGLGTEAFF
size: few; D: TRBD2; J: TRBJ2-7; V: TRBV5-1; DNA: TGCGCCAGCAGCCCGAGACTAGCGGGAGCGGTGTACGAGCAGTACTTC; CDR3: CASSPRLAGAVYEQYF
size: .; D: .; J: TRBJ1-4; V: TRBV28; DNA: TGTGCCAGCAGTCAAGACATATTGGGCTTGCTGTTTTTT; CDR3: CASSQDILGLLFF
size: .; D: .; J: TRBJ2-4; V: TRBV6-4; DNA: TGTGCCAGCACCGTCGGGGAGTTGCGGAACATTCAGTACTTC; CDR3: CASTVGELRNIQYF
size: .; D: .; J: TRBJ2-3; V: TRBV27; DNA: TGTGCCAGCAGCATCATCGTAGGGAGAAGCACAGATACGCAGTATTTT; CDR3: CASSIIVGRSTDTQYF
size: .; D: TRBD2; J: TRBJ2-2; V: TRBV5-4; DNA: TGTGCCAGCAGCTTGGGTGGGAGCGGGAGGGGCACCGGGGAGCTGTTTTTT; CDR3: CASSLGGSGRGTGELFF
size: .; D: .; J: TRBJ2-7; V: TRBV4-1; DNA: TGCGCCAGCAGCCAAGGGACAACCCTCACCTTCTACGAGCAGTACTTC; CDR3: CASSQGTTLTFYEQYF
size: .; D: TRBD1; J: TRBJ2-1; V: TRBV19; DNA: TGTGCCAGTACCCCAGACAGGGCGGCCTACAATGAGCAGTTCTTC; CDR3: CASTPDRAAYNEQFF
size: .; D: TRBD1; J: TRBJ1-1; V: TRBV28; DNA: TGTGCCAGCAGTTCAATACGACAGGGGCTGAACACTGAAGCTTTCTTT; CDR3: CASSSIRQGLNTEAFF
size: .; D: TRBD2; J: TRBJ2-3; V: TRBV24-1; DNA: TGTGCCACCAGTGACAAGACTAGCGGTAGCACAGATACGCAGTATTTT; CDR3: CATSDKTSGSTDTQYF
size: .; D: .; J: TRBJ2-2; V: TRBV10-3; DNA: TGTGCCACCCGCCAGGGATTGGACACCGGGGAGCTGTTTTTT; CDR3: CATRQGLDTGELFF
size: .; D: TRBD2; J: TRBJ2-1; V: TRBV29-1; DNA: TGCAGCGTTAAAGCGGGAGGAGTAGGGGAGCAGTTCTTC; CDR3: CSVKAGGVGEQFF
size: .; D: TRBD1; J: TRBJ1-6; V: TRBV7-2; DNA: TGTGCCAGCAGCCTAATACGGGGACAGATAAATTCACCCCTCCACTTT; CDR3: CASSLIRGQINSPLHF